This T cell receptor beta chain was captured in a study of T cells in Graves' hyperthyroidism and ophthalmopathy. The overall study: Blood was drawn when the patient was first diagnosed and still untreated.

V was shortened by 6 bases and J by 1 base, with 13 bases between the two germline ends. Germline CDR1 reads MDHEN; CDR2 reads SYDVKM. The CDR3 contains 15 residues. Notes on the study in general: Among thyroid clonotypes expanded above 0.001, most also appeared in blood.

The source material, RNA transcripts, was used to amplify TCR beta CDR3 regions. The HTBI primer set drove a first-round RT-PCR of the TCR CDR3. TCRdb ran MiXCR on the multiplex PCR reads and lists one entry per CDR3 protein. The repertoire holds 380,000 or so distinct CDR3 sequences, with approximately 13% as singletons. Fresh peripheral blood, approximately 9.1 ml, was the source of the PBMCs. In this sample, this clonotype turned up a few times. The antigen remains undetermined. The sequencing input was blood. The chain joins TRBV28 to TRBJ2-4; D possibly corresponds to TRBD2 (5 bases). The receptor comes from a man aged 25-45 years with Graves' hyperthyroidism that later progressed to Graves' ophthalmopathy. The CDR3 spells CASRVRGRAKNIQYF. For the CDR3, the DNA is TGTGCCAGCAGAGTTCGGGGTAGGGCCAAAAACATTCAGTACTTC.